This T cell receptor (beta chain) was sequenced during a study of cytomegalovirus exposure and HLA in healthy donors (TCRdb year 2017). Notes on the research overall: An earlier analysis of roughly 630 of the donors reported about 290 Gb of sequence data and approximately 110 million unique TCR beta sequences from 150 million to 200 million T cells. About 310 gigabases of sequencing data and roughly 90 million unique TCR sequences were included in an early release covering several hundred HLA-typed donors. Of the approximately 400 genotyped donors, less than 90% were placed in the genetic ancestry cluster associated with self-reported Caucasian donors. The study aimed to test whether cataloging public T cell receptors could reveal signatures of past pathogen exposure. Using immunosequencing, the study profiled T cell repertoires from about 610 subjects and related those repertoires to cytomegalovirus serostatus. In addition to the first cohort of 666 subjects, a separate validation cohort of approximately 120 different subjects was used. To predict cytomegalovirus infection status, the study combined high-throughput TCR immunosequencing, statistical association of individual TCRs with disease status, and machine learning. In a later analysis, previously published TCR beta repertoires from 550 to 700 donors were re-analyzed and high-resolution HLA genotyping was added so that TCR occurrence patterns could be studied. In the later analysis, no new phenotypic data were used to find candidate immune exposures; instead, reliance was placed on TCR beta sequences and their occurrence across donors. In an earlier analysis of about 590 of the donors, high-throughput TCR beta sequencing was used to judge whether each TCR beta V gene segment behaved as functional or pseudogenic. Donor age, sex, ethnicity and CMV serostatus were compiled together with the repertoire data. In a later genetic analysis, genome-wide SNP genotypes for about 55% of the roughly 700 donors were used, and that subset was treated as a discovery cohort. All discovery cohort repertoires had been generated on a single sequencing platform. Both class I and class II loci were covered by HLA typing, at four-digit resolution. The number of typed donors differed by locus: about 620-630 for A, B, C, DRB1 and DQB1; approximately 520 for DQA1; 606 for DPA1; and around 450 for DPB1. Roughly five DR-DQ haplotypes were handled as single units for association and clustering, since linkage in the cohort was strong. Across about 370 genotyped donors of the cohort, an average of about 240,000 unique TCR beta nucleotide sequences per donor were sequenced, and approximately 19% of those sequences were non-productive. Broad study findings and their caveats: According to a later analysis, most CMV-associated TCR beta chains appeared to be HLA-restricted, and the HLA associations seemed to be driven largely by CMV exposure. In a later genetic analysis, fewer N-insertions in productive TCRs were reported among donors in an Asian-associated ancestry cluster than the roughly 700-donor mean. It was suggested by the authors that the approach could potentially be generalized to other disease states and immunological phenotypes. A further reported finding was that TCR beta sequences accurately predicted the HLA-A and HLA-B alleles for most subjects in the first cohort. Linkage disequilibrium might explain the correlated functional status among segregating V segments, but an unknown experimental factor could not be excluded. According to a later analysis, parvovirus B19, influenza, CMV and Epstein-Barr virus appeared linked to several top co-occurrence clusters. The cohort was sequenced for TCR beta chains only, and without alpha or paired-chain data the features that could be detected were limited. A cluster of highly shared sequence variants was judged likely to be a technical artifact of the sequencing pipeline. At a false discovery rate of 0.05, a later analysis linked 16,951 TCR beta sequences to specific HLA alleles. Some IMGT-functional V segments, including TRBV6-2 and TRBV6-3, could not be distinguished by the 87-base-pair reads and were therefore excluded. Across donors, most TCR sequences were observed very rarely, whereas some public TCRs were present in many individuals. Cytomegalovirus status was reported to be diagnosed by the classifier with high specificity and sensitivity in both the original and validation cohorts. The study gave a list of 150 to 200 TCR beta chains associated with cytomegalovirus. An association between a missense DCLRE1C variant and V-gene and J-gene trimming of TCR beta chains was found in a later genetic analysis and replicated in an independent cohort. In an earlier analysis of 450 to 750 of the donors, most TCR beta V segments appeared in productive rearrangements about 87% or about 30% of the time, broadly matching IMGT annotations. A later analysis found that HLA-associated TCR beta chains were more clonally expanded and had lower generation probabilities than equally common non-associated chains. Assigning TCR associations to individual alleles was difficult when HLA alleles, especially DR and DQ, strongly co-occurred. Seventeen rarely observed V segments, including chromosome 9 orphons, were excluded from the earlier analysis of about 610 of the donors because counts were too low. For the cohort, immune exposure information was limited to CMV serostatus. In a later analysis, TCR association rates were found to vary across HLA loci, with the most associated TCRs seen for DRB1 alleles and the fewest for HLA-C alleles. Because some donors lacked HLA typing at each locus, the association tests relied only on the typed subset. Sequencing depth was assumed to be roughly uniform across donors in the presence/absence analyses, though that assumption may not hold. A few of the identified cytomegalovirus-associated TCR beta chains were confirmed in vitro to be specific for cytomegalovirus antigens.

Library preparation was by the immunoSEQ multiplex PCR assay. A mixture of 60 forward primers for TCR Vbeta segments and 13 reverse primers for TCR Jbeta segments was used in the multiplex PCR. Amplification of the CDR3 region of rearranged TCR beta genes was performed with a multiplex PCR assay on genomic DNA. Amplified TCR beta libraries were sequenced as 87-base-pair reads on the Illumina HiSeq System. Concerning the study's data processing: A later analysis counted 75 million to 100 million unique TCR beta chains across the 500 to 850 repertoires, and around 9.9 million of these chains were shared by at least two donors. A nearest-neighbor algorithm error-corrected the raw reads and collapsed the reads into unique sequences, merging closely related sequences to remove PCR and sequencing errors. To assign V, D and J gene segments, CDR3 sequences were aligned to IMGT reference sequences. Each retained sequence needed at least a six-nucleotide match to both a V gene segment and a J gene segment. A rearrangement was called productive if the CDR3 had no stop codons and remained in frame with V and J, and every other rearrangement was called non-productive. Following IMGT convention, CDR3 was defined as the stretch from the second conserved V-encoded cysteine to the conserved J-encoded phenylalanine. Sequences without an unambiguous match to a single V gene segment were excluded from the earlier analysis of about 640 of the donors. An earlier analysis of 550 to 650 of the donors classified V segments as functional when productive rearrangements were above 56.7% and as segregating when the standard deviation between donors was above 5%. A statistical classification framework was built to diagnose cytomegalovirus status from the catalog of TCR beta chain sequences. V and J gene assignment, in a later analysis, came from comparing TCR nucleotide sequences with IMGT/GENE-DB human TR gene sequences. Using the TCRdist pipeline, a later analysis assigned CDR3 sequences along with most-parsimonious VDJ recombination scenarios. In a later analysis, each TCR beta chain was defined by its CDR3 amino acid sequence together with its V-gene family, and reads without a unique V-gene family were excluded. In a later analysis, several hundred highly shared, low-generation-probability nucleotide sequences were removed to address suspected cross-contamination and a sequencing artifact. A later analysis calculated a clonal expansion index for each public chain from normalized within-repertoire ranks of inferred template counts. A later analysis computed generation probabilities with a VDJ recombination model fitted to out-of-frame rearrangements, and checked the results against IGoR. In a later analysis, hypergeometric tests were used to score TCR-TCR, TCR-HLA and TCR-CMV co-occurrence, with a repertoire-size bias correction applied to TCR pairs. A later analysis estimated false discovery rates by permuting HLA or CMV assignments 20 times. A later analysis grouped co-occurring TCRs with DBSCAN, adding TCRdist sequence similarity when clustering within HLA-allele-positive subsets. Repertoires with fewer than 30,000 or more than 120,000 public chains were left out of co-occurrence clustering, as were five repertoires with anomalous nucleotide sharing. TCRdb limited this immuneACCESS table to in-frame rearrangements with V and J called. A share of clones is missing; checked studies link under half to unresolved V genes, and the rest is unexplained. V and J calls and clone size are those listed in that table; D and trimming were worked out from the DNA. This sample is represented by 130,000 or so clones; more than 60% of them were singletons. The top ten clones comprise more than 2% of the sample.

The cohort was made up of under 800 healthy bone marrow donors. At the time of sampling, all cohort members were nominally healthy, though unrecorded immune exposures were likely present. The donor was CMV seropositive and belonged to the group of around 300 seropositive cohort members. A peripheral blood sample was provided by each donor, and peripheral blood mononuclear cells were used for TCR beta sequencing. The Qiagen DNeasy Blood Extraction Kit was used to extract genomic DNA from the blood cell samples. From its cysteine to its phenylalanine, the CDR3 spans 15 amino acids. Only the CDR3 DNA is retained, 45 bases long and in frame from the first base. Here V drops 9 bases and J drops 7 bases, and the junction holds 8 bases not matched to any gene. Reading the germline V gene gives CDR1 SNHLY and CDR2 FYNNEI. This clone showed up just a few times. Its antigen remains undetermined. It has no much larger one-base neighbor in the sample; base qualities were not kept.

The clonotype was recovered from a woman aged 40-49 years in good health and CMV-seropositive. Sequenced sample: PBMCs. The chain uses TRBV2 and TRBJ1-6; the central 11 bases match TRBD1. The nucleotide sequence reads as follows: TGTGCCAGTTGCCGGGACAGGGGGTCAAATTCACCCCTCCACTTT. This yields the protein CASCRDRGSNSPLHF.